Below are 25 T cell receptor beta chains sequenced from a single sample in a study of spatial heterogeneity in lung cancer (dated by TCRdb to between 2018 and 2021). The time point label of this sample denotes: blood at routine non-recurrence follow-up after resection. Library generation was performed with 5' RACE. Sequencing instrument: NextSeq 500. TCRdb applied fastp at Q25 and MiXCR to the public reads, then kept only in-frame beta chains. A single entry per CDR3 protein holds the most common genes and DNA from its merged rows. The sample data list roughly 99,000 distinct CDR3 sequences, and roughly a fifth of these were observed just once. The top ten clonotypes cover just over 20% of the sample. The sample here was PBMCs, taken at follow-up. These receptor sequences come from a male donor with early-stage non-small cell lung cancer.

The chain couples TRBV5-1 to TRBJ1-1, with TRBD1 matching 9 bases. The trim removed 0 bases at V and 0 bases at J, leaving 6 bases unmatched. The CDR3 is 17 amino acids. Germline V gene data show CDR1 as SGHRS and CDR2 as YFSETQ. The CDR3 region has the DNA TGCGCCAGCAGCTTGGCTGGGACAGGGACCATGAACACTGAAGCTTTCTTT. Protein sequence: CASSLAGTGTMNTEAFF.

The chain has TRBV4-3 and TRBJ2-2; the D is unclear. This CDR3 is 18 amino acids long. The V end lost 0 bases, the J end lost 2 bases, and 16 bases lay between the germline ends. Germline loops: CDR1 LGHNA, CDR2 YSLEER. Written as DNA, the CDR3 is TGCGCCAGCAGCCAAGATTACAGTCTCGCGACAAACACCGGGGAGCTGTTTTTT. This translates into CASSQDYSLATNTGELFF.

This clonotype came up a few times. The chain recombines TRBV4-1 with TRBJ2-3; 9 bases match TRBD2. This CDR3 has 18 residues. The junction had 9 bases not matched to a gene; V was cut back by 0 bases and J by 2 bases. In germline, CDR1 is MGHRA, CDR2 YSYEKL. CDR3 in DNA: TGCGCCAGCAGCCAAGAGCCCCGACTAGCGGCCAACACAGATACGCAGTATTTT. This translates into CASSQEPRLAANTDTQYF.

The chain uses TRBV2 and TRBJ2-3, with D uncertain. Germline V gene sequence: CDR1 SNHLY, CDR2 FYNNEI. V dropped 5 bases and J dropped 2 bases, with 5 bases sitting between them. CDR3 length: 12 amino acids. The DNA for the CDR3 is TGTGCCAGCAGTCGGACCACAGATACGCAGTATTTT. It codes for CASSRTTDTQYF.

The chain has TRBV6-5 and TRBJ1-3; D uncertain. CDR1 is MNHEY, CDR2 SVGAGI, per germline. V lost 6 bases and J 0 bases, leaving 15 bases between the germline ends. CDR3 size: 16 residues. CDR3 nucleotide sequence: TGTGCCAGCAGGCCAAACCAGTATAACTCTGGAAACACCATATATTTT. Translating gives CASRPNQYNSGNTIYF.

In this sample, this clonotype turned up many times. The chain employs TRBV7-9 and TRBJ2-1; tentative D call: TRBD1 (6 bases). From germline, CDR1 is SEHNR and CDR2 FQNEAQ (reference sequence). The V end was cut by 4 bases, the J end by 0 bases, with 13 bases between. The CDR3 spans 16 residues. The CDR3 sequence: CASSSDRLSSYNEQFF. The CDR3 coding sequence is TGTGCCAGCAGCTCTGACAGGCTAAGCTCCTACAATGAGCAGTTCTTC. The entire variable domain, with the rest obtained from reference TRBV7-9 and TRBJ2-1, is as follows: DTGVSQNPRHKITKRGQNVTFRCDPISEHNRLYWYRQTLGQGPEFLTYFQNEAQLEKSRLLSDRFSAERPKGSFSTLEIQRTEQGDSAMYLCASSSDRLSSYNEQFFGPGTRLTVL.

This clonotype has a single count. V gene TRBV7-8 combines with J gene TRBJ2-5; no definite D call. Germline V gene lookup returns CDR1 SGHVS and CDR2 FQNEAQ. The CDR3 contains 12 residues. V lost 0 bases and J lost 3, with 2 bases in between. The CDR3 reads CASSLAKETQYF. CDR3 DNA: TGTGCCAGCAGCTTAGCGAAAGAGACCCAGTACTTC.

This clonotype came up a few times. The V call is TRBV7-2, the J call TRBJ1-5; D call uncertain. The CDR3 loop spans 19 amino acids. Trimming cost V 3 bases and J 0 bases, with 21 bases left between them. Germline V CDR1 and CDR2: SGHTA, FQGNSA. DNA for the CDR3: TGTGCCAGCAGCTTTAATCCGGCAGGCGCCTCCTATAGCAATCAGCCCCAGCATTTT. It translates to CASSFNPAGASYSNQPQHF.

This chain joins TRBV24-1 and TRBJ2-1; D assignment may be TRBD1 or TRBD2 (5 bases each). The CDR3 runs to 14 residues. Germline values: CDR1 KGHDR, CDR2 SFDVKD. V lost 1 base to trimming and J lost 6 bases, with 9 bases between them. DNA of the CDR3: TGTGCCACCAGTGATTTTGGGGGAGTCAATGAGCAGTTCTTC. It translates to CATSDFGGVNEQFF.

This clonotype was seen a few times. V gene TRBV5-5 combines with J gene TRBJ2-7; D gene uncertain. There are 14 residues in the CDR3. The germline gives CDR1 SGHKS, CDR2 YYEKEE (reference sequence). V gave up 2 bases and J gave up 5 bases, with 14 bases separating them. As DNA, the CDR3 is TGTGCCAGCAGCTTAGGACGTCCCTTGGACGAGCAGTACGTC. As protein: CASSLGRPLDEQYV.

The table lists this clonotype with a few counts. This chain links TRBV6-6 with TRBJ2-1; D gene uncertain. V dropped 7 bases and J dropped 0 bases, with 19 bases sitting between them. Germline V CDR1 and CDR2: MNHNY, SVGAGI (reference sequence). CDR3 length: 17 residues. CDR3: CASTSHLQPYSYNEQFF. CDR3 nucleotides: TGTGCCAGCACTTCCCACCTTCAGCCCTACTCCTACAATGAGCAGTTCTTC.

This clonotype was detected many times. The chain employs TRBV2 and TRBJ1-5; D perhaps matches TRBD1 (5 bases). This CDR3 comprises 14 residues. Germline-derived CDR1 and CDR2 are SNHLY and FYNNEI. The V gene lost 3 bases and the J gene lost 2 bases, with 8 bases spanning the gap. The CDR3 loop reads CASSDRVGNQPQHF. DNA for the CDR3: TGTGCCAGCAGTGACAGGGTCGGCAATCAGCCCCAGCATTTT. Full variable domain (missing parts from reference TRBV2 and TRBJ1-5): EPEVTQTPSHQVTQMGQEVILRCVPISNHLYFYWYRQILGQKVEFLVSFYNNEISEKSEIFDDQFSVERPDGSNFTLKIRSTKLEDSAMYFCASSDRVGNQPQHFGDGTRLSIL.

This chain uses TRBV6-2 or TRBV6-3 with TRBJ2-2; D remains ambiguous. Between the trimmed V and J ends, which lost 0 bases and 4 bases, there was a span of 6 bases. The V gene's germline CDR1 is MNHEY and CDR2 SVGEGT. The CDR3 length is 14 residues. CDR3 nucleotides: TGTGCCAGCAGTTACTCGAGCCTCACCGGGGAGCTGTTTTTT. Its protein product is CASSYSSLTGELFF.

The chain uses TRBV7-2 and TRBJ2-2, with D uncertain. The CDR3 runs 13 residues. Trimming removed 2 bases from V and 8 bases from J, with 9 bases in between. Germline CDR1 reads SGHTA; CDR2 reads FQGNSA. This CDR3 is CASSLQNGGELFF. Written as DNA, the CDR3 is TGTGCCAGCAGCTTACAAAATGGGGGGGAGCTGTTTTTT.

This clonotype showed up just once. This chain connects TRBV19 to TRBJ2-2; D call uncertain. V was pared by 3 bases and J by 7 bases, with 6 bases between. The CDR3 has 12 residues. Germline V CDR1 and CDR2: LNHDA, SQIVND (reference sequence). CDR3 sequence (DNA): TGTGCCAGTAGTATGCGAAGCGGGGAGCTGTTTTTT. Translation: CASSMRSGELFF.

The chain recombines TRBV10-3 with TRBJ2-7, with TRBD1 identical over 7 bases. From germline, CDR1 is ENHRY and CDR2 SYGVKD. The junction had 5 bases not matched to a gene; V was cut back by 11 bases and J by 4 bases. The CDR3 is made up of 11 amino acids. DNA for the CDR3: TGTGCCTCGGGACAGTTATACGAGCAGTACTTC. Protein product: CASGQLYEQYF.

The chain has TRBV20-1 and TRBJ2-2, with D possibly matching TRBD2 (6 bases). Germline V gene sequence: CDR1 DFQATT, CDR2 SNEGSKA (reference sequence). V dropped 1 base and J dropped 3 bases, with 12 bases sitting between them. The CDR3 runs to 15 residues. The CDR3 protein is CSARVEGGYTGELFF. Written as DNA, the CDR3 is TGCAGTGCTAGAGTGGAGGGAGGCTACACCGGGGAGCTGTTTTTT.

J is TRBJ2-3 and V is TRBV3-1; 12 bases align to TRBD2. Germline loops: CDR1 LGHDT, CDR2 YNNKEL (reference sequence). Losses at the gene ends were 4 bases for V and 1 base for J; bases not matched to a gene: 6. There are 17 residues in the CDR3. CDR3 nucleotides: TGTGCCAGCAGCCTGCCTAGACTAGCGGGGGGCACAGATACGCAGTATTTT. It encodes CASSLPRLAGGTDTQYF.

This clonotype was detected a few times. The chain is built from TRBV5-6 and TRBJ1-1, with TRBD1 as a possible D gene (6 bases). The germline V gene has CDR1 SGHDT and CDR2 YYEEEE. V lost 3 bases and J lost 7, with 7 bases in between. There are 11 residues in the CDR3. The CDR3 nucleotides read TGTGCCAGCAGCTCGGACAGTGAAGCTTTCTTT. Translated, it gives CASSSDSEAFF.

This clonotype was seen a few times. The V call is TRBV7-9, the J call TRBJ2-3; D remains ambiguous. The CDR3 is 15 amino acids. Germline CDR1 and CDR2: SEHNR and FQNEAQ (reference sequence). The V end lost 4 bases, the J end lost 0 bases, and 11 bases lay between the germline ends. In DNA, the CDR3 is TGTGCCAGCAGCTACCGGCGAGCTAGCACAGATACGCAGTATTTT. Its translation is CASSYRRASTDTQYF.

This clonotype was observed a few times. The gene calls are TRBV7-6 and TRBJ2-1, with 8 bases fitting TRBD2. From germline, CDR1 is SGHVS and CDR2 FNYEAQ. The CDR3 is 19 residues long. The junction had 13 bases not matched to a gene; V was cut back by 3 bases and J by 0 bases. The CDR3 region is CASSLPGTSPVSSYNEQFF. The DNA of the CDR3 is TGTGCCAGCAGCTTGCCCGGGACTAGTCCCGTCAGCTCCTACAATGAGCAGTTCTTC.

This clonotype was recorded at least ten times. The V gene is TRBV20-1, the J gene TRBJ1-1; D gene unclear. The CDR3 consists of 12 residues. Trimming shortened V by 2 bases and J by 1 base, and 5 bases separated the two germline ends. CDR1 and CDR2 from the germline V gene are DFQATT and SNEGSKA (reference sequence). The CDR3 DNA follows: TGCAGTGCTAGATATGGGAACACTGAAGCTTTCTTT. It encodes CSARYGNTEAFF.

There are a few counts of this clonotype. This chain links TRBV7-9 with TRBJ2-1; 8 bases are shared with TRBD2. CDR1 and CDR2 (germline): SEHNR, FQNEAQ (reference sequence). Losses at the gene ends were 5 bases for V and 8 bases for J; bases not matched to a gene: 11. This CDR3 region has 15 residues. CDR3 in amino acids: CASSRQAGVGHEQFF. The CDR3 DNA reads TGTGCCAGCAGCCGGCAAGCGGGAGTGGGGCATGAGCAGTTCTTC.

CDR3 region: CASSPPRGRAPDTQYF. The CDR3 DNA sequence: TGTGCCAGCTCACCCCCTCGCGGGAGGGCCCCAGATACGCAGTATTTT. The chain employs TRBV18 and TRBJ2-3, with 9 bases fitting TRBD2. The CDR3 extends over 16 amino acids. CDR1 KGHSH and CDR2 LQKENI come from the germline V gene. The V segment lost 3 bases and the J segment 4 bases; nucleotides outside the gene matches: 8.

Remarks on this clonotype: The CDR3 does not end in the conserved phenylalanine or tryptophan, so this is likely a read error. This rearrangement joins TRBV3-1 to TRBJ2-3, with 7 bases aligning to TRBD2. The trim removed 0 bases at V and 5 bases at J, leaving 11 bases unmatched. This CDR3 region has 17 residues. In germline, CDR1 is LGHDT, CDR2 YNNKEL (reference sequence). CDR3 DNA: TGTGCCAGCAGCCAAGATTTGGGCGGGAGTGAGGGAGATACGCAGTATTTA. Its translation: CASSQDLGGSEGDTQYL.